The subject of this entry is one TCR beta chain. This clonotype was seen ten or more times. There is no known antigen for this receptor. Base qualities are not provided; no much larger clone lies one nucleotide away. These data originate in a study of HIV-infected patients and healthy controls (dated by TCRdb to between 2013 and 2015). A note on the overall study: After three months of therapy, CD4 counts in about 90% of the 16 patients increased to a modest but significant degree while remaining below normal ranges. Viral load became undetectable in 11 of 16 patients by the second bleed and in all patients after a further year of therapy. The question the study tested was whether immune perturbation and reconstitution could be captured by deep TCR repertoire sequencing of small blood samples from HIV patients. CD8 counts did not change consistently during early therapy, while the CD4:CD8 ratio increased slightly. Patients exhibited no overall T-cell lymphocytopenia, and total CDR3 counts per chain were not significantly different from those of controls.

Using SuperScript III with primers targeting the alpha and beta constant regions, approximately 500 ng of RNA was reverse transcribed. Separate alpha and beta chain libraries were generated by chain-specific third strand synthesis with multiplexing indices. The protocol used a single primer pair to amplify all rearrangements within a chain, which avoided primer bias, and attached molecular barcodes to each cDNA molecule. The SP2 sequencing primer site and a random hexamer were carried on a 5' RACE adapter, to which purified cDNA was joined by T4 RNA Ligase 1. Second strand synthesis was performed with Phusion polymerase and primed from the SP2 site, and slow temperature ramps were applied to favor optimal annealing. The 12-nucleotide barcode on each molecule comprised two random hexamer sequences, both introduced before amplification and concatenated. P5 and P7 adapter elements plus a second index were added in a short first PCR, which was followed by an approximately 25-cycle amplification PCR with P5s and P7 primers. A total of approximately 26 PCR cycles were applied to the libraries, which were quantified on a Qubit, sized on a Bioanalyzer, and diluted to about 4.4 nM. Sequencing of the normalized libraries was performed on an Illumina MiSeq with 2 x 250 paired-end kits. Reverse transcription reactions were cleaned up on MinElute columns and eluted into roughly 9.8 ul Tris-Cl. The adapter ligations were run for around 23 hours at 16 degrees C, and AMPure XP beads at a 1:1 ratio were afterwards used to clean them. The original pipeline was this. Demultiplexed FASTQ files were processed with a modified Decombinator by which V, J, insert and barcode information was output. Any sequence that shared a barcode yet differed from the dominant sequence was discarded as an error, and the number of original cDNA molecules was estimated by counting barcodes clustered at Levenshtein distance 3. Downstream analyses used R packages ineq, vegan, igraph and RCytoscape, with IMGT nomenclature and CDR3 definitions. To avoid skew from clonal expansion, each TCR was counted once, and V gene usage was computed over distinct sequences. Unique CDR3 amino acid sequences within a donor were connected in similarity networks whenever two sequences differed by a single Levenshtein edit. In the repertoires, a search was made for a compiled set of published HIV-specific CDR3s (approximately 90 alpha, some 680 beta) and CMV-specific CDR3s (under 14 alpha, a few hundred beta). Random subsampling to size-matched repertoires demonstrated that the decreased diversity in patients did not result from their lower sequence numbers. Through fastp at Q25 and MiXCR, TCRdb rebuilt clones from the public reads, retaining in-frame beta chains. Every distinct CDR3 protein forms one entry, paired with its most common genes and DNA. The authors' filters were not applied to this entry. This sample gives about 15,000 distinct CDR3 sequences in total; less than 15% of them show up just once. The leading ten clones occupy 35% to 45% of the sample.

The study collected follow-up blood from HIV-infected patients roughly three months, about 14 weeks, after antiretroviral therapy began. Since whole blood was used without any cell fractionation, the repertoire reflected all peripheral T cells in unsorted form. For RNA extraction, less than 3 ml of peripheral blood was drawn into Tempus tubes. Enrollment excluded patients who had febrile or AIDS-related illness, tumors, hepatitis B or C coinfection, immunomodulatory therapy, recent vaccination or treatment interruptions. Residual genomic DNA was removed with the TURBO-DNase kit and globin mRNA was depleted with GLOBINclear. Overall results and qualifications from the work: Alpha-beta chain pairing was not determined in the samples. Only sixteen HIV-infected individuals were processed, which the authors considered a major limit on how widely the findings apply. The apparent post-therapy recovery of the Gini index in HIV-infected patients was not reproduced in size-matched repertoire data. The use of whole blood limited sequencing depth and precluded separation of the dynamics of distinct T-cell subpopulations. The therapy captured by the treated samples lasted only 2 to 3 months, arguably too short a period to observe immune reconstitution given low adult thymic output. Slight age and sex profile differences between the study cohorts did not explain the observed diversity differences. Mean usage differed significantly between HIV-infected patients and controls for eight alpha and eight beta V genes. During therapy, HIV-associated CDR3s significantly decreased in frequency, while CMV-associated CDR3s did not change significantly, though most became more frequent. Compared with untreated HIV+ repertoires, healthy control repertoires had roughly threefold more distinct CDR3s and higher Shannon diversity. Donor HLA types were not determined in the study. MAIT cell alpha-chain CDR3s were present at high frequency in healthy controls but severely depleted in HIV+ repertoires. Unequal numbers of distinct sequences between patients and controls complicated comparisons, and size-matching overweighted rare events from HIV-infected data. More CDR3s were shared between individuals among healthy controls than among HIV+ patients, as measured by Jaccard index and by the count of highly shared sequences. Significantly higher mean Gini indices were seen in HIV-infected repertoires than in controls, possibly reflecting oligoclonality.

The junction shows trimming of 2 bases on V and 5 bases on J, and the gene matches do not reach 6 bases of it. CDR1 is given as SGHAT and CDR2 as FQNNGV, both from the germline V gene. From the cysteine through the phenylalanine, the CDR3 covers 15 amino acids. Left in the record is the CDR3 DNA by itself, 45 bases read in frame from the first base. This chain is built from TRBV11-2 and TRBJ2-1, with 7 junctional bases fitting TRBD1. Specimen: blood, collected during antiretroviral therapy. The receptor was isolated from an adult with HIV infection. The donor label of this sample is uncertain. The DNA is TGTGCCAGCAGCTTATGGGGACAGAGAAACAATGAGCAGTTCTTC. Translated, this is CASSLWGQRNNEQFF.